The 3 T cell receptor beta chains below come from one sample, sequenced in a study of CD8 T cells in ankylosing spondylitis. Study findings and constraints: Ankylosing spondylitis blood appeared to carry a characteristic TCR beta motif of roughly eight highly homologous variants.

TCRdb reprocessed the 5' RACE reads via MiXCR and lists one record per CDR3 protein. The sample holds approximately 540,000 distinct CDR3 sequences, 10% to 15% seen once. Their recognized antigens are unknown. The specimen sequenced was blood, either unsorted or a sorted T cell fraction (not recorded which). The origin of the receptors is a male donor with ankylosing spondylitis.

The genes are TRBV12-3 or TRBV12-4 and TRBJ2-3; D is possibly TRBD2 (6 bases). This CDR3 has 14 residues. With 7 bases removed from V and 5 bases from J, the gap between germline ends came to 16 bases. This CDR3 is CASNSRTIGDTQYF. Written as DNA, the CDR3 is TGTGCCAGCAATTCTCGGACTATCGGAGATACGCAGTATTTT.

J is TRBJ1-1 and V is TRBV5-1, with a possible D match to TRBD1 (5 bases). Germline-derived CDR1 and CDR2 are SGHRS and YFSETQ. Trimming cost V 4 bases and J 3 bases, with 13 bases left between them. The CDR3 totals 14 residues. CDR3 in amino acids: CASSPAGGDTEAFF. The CDR3 DNA reads TGCGCCAGCAGCCCGGCCGGAGGGGACACTGAAGCTTTCTTT.

The genes are TRBV15 and TRBJ2-1, with 9 positions matching TRBD1. CDR1 and CDR2 (germline): LNHNV, YYDKDF (reference sequence). The ends lost 5 bases at V and 4 bases at J; junction bases unmatched: 9. This CDR3 is built from 16 residues. The CDR3 region is CATSWGRTGVYNEQFF. Here the CDR3 DNA reads TGTGCCACCAGCTGGGGGAGGACAGGGGTTTACAATGAGCAGTTCTTC.